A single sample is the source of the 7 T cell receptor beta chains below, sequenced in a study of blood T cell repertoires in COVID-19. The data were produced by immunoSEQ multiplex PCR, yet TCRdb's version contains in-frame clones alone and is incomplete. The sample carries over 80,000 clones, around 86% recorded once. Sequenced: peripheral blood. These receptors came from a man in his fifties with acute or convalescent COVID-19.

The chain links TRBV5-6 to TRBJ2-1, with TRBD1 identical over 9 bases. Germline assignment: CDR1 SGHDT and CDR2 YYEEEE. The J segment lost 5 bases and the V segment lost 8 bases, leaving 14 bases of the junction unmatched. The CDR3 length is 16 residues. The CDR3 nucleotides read TGTGCCAGTACCGCTCCAGGGACAGGGAAAAACAATGAGCAGTTCTTC. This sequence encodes CASTAPGTGKNNEQFF.

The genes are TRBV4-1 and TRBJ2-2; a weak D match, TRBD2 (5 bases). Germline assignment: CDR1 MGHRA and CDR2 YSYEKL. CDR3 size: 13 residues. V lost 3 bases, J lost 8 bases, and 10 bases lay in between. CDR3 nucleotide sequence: TGCGCCAGCAGCCACTCGAGGGAGGGGGAGCTGTTTTTT. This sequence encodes CASSHSREGELFF.

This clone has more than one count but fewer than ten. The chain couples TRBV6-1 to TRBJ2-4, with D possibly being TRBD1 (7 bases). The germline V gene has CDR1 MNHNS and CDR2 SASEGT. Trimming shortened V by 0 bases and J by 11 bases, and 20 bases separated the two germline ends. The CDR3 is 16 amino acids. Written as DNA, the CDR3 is TGTGCCAGCAGTGAAGCTGGAGGGGGCCCCACGGTCGTTCAGTACTTC. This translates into CASSEAGGGPTVVQYF.

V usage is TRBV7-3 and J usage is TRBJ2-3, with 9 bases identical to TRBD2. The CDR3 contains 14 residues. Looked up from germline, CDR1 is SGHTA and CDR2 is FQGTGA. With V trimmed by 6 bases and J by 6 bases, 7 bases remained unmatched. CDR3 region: CASRGASGMDTQYF. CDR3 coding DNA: TGTGCCAGCAGGGGGGCTAGCGGGATGGATACGCAGTATTTT.

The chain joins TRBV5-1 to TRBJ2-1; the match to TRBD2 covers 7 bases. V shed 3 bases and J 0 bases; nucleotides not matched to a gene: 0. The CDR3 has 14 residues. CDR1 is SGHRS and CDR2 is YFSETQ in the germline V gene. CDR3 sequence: CASSSSGSYNEQFF. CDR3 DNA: TGCGCCAGCAGCTCTAGCGGCTCCTACAATGAGCAGTTCTTC.

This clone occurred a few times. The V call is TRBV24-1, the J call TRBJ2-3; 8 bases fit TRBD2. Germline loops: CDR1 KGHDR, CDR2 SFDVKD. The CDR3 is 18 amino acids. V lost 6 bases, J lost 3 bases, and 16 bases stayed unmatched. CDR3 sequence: CATSPLFVGGGGTDTQYF. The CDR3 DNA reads TGTGCCACCAGTCCTCTCTTTGTCGGCGGCGGGGGGACAGATACGCAGTATTTT.

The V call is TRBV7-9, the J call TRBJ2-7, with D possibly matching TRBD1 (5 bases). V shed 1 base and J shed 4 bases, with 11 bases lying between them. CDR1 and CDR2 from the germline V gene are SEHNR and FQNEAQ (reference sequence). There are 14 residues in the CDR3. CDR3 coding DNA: TGTGCCAGCAGCTTAGACCAGGGTATTTACGAGCAGTACTTC. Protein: CASSLDQGIYEQYF.